This T cell receptor beta chain was captured by sequencing in a study of cytomegalovirus exposure and HLA in healthy donors. Study outcomes and limitations: Presence/absence analyses treated sequencing depth as roughly uniform across donors.

As to this clone: Its antigen is still unknown.

The PCR used 60 Vbeta and 13 Jbeta primers. Generated by immunoSEQ multiplex PCR, the TCRdb table keeps only in-frame clones and is missing some. The sample lists about 61,000 clones; 80% to 90% were seen once. The germline V gene encodes CDR1 SQVTM and CDR2 ANQGSEA. J was trimmed by 1 base and V by 5 bases; bases with no gene match: 10. This CDR3 is built from 15 residues. The sequencing input was PBMCs. The chain employs TRBV29-1 and TRBJ2-5, with 7 nucleotides matching TRBD2. The clonotype originates from a man aged 25-45 years in good health and CMV-seropositive. This CDR3 reads CSVCISTSSQETQYF. The CDR3 DNA follows: TGCAGCGTTTGTATCTCGACTAGCAGCCAAGAGACCCAGTACTTC.